Below are 32 T cell receptor beta chains sequenced from a single sample in a study of tumor-infiltrating lymphocytes in primary liver carcinoma. RNA was extracted from whole blood without cell sorting, alongside germline DNA. Reverse transcription of roughly 480 ng total RNA with a constant-region primer produced TCR beta cDNA. Three-round nested multiplex PCR performed with slightly modified ARM-PCR produced the TCR beta libraries. TRBV1-TRBV30 forward and Cbeta reverse primers drove the first two roughly 10-cycle rounds. TCRdb re-called the multiplex PCR reads with MiXCR, one entry per CDR3 protein. The sample includes about 210,000 distinct CDR3 sequences, approximately 64% of them seen just once. Material: peripheral blood. These receptors came from a woman aged 55-70 years with primary liver carcinoma and hepatitis B virus infection.

A word on this clonotype: This CDR3 is missing its conserved last phenylalanine or tryptophan, likely due to a read error. The rearrangement uses TRBV11-3 and TRBJ2-3, with a weak D call TRBD2 (5 bases). Trimming left V 9 bases short and J 0 bases short, with 13 bases between. Germline-derived CDR1 and CDR2 are SGHNT and YENEEA. This CDR3 has 14 residues. CDR3 protein: CASNFRTSTDTQYL. As DNA, the CDR3 is TGTGCCAGTAACTTCAGGACTAGCACAGATACGCAGTATTTG.

The chain is built from TRBV2 and TRBJ2-3; D not resolved. V dropped 1 base and J dropped 8 bases, with 4 bases sitting between them. Germline V gene data show CDR1 as SNHLY and CDR2 as FYNNEI. The CDR3 length is 11 residues. The CDR3 region is CASSEVVTQYF. In DNA, the CDR3 is TGTGCCAGCAGTGAAGTAGTTACGCAGTATTTT.

The chain has TRBV29-1 and TRBJ2-1; 7 nucleotides align to TRBD2. The CDR3 spans 16 residues. V trimming: 4 bases; J trimming: 4 bases; junction bases outside the gene matches: 13. Germline CDR1 and CDR2: SQVTM and ANQGSEA. CDR3 nucleotide sequence: TGCAGCGTTGCAGACTCCACTAGCGAATTATACAATGAGCAGTTCTTC. Its translation: CSVADSTSELYNEQFF.

With respect to this clonotype: The junction departs from the called germline gene at one end, perhaps through a read error. This chain connects TRBV5-6 to TRBJ1-1; D not resolved. The CDR3 has 13 residues. Germline-derived CDR1 and CDR2 are SGHDT and YYEEEE. For the CDR3, the DNA is TGTGCCAACAGCTTGGTGACGGGCACTGAAGCTTTCTTT. Amino acid sequence: CANSLVTGTEAFF.

In the case of this clonotype: A read error may be the cause here, since a much bigger clone is one base away. The genes are TRBV12-3 or TRBV12-4 and TRBJ2-3; D unresolved. With 6 bases removed from V and 4 bases from J, the gap between germline ends came to 14 bases. The CDR3 loop spans 14 amino acids. The CDR3 DNA sequence: TGTGCCAGCAGCCCGGAAAACTGGGCAGATACGCAGTATTTT. Translation: CASSPENWADTQYF.

Concerning this clonotype: At one end, the junction sequence differs from germline, possibly due to a read error. The chain employs TRBV19 and TRBJ1-6; TRBD1 matches 8 bases. There are 15 residues in the CDR3. The germline V gene encodes CDR1 LNHDA and CDR2 SQIVND (reference sequence). DNA of the CDR3: TGTGCCAGTGGCCACACAGGGGGGTATAATTCATCCCTCCACTTT. Amino acid sequence: CASGHTGGYNSSLHF.

As for this clonotype: At one of its ends the junction is not consistent with the germline gene, which may arise from a read error. The chain is built from TRBV10-2 and TRBJ2-2; tentative D call: TRBD2 (6 bases). The CDR3 extends over 13 amino acids. The germline CDR1 and CDR2 sequences are WSHSY and SAAADI. CDR3 amino acids: CASSDRTIGGLFF. The CDR3 nucleotides read TGCGCCAGCAGTGACCGTACCATCGGGGGGCTGTTTTTT.

The chain recombines TRBV5-5 with TRBJ2-4; D gene unclear. This CDR3 contains 17 residues. Germline V gives CDR1 SGHKS, CDR2 YYEKEE (reference sequence). Trimming removed 0 bases at V and 3 bases at J, with 16 bases between. The CDR3 DNA sequence: TGTGCCAGCAGCTTGGGGGTTGGGGTCGCAAACAAAAACATTCAGTACTTC. It translates to CASSLGVGVANKNIQYF. Drawing the rest from reference TRBV5-5 and TRBJ2-4, the complete variable domain is DAGVTQSPTHLIKTRGQQVTLRCSPISGHKSVSWYQQVLGQGPQFIFQYYEKEERGRGNFPDRFSARQFPNYSSELNVNALLLGDSALYLCASSLGVGVANKNIQYFGAGTRLSVL.

Concerning this clonotype: A much larger clone lies a single base off, so this may be a read error. The chain joins TRBV5-5 to TRBJ2-1, with TRBD2 as a possible D gene (6 bases). This CDR3 has 14 residues. CDR1 is SGHKS, CDR2 YYEKEE, per germline (reference sequence). In DNA, the CDR3 is TGTGTCAGCAGCTTGGGGGGAACCGACGTTATCCAGTTCTTC. Its protein is CVSSLGGTDVIQFF.

The chain couples TRBV28 to TRBJ2-5, with 9 bases identical to TRBD1. Losses at the gene ends were 5 bases for V and 2 bases for J; bases not matched to a gene: 9. The CDR3 runs to 16 residues. Germline-derived CDR1 and CDR2 are MDHEN and SYDVKM. The CDR3 region is CASSPQGAPGQETQYF. The CDR3 nucleotides are TGTGCCAGCAGTCCACAGGGGGCTCCAGGGCAAGAGACCCAGTACTTC. Full variable domain (missing parts from reference TRBV28 and TRBJ2-5): DVKVTQSSRYLVKRTGEKVFLECVQDMDHENMFWYRQDPGLGLRLIYFSYDVKMKEKGDIPEGYSVSREKKERFSLILESASTNQTSMYLCASSPQGAPGQETQYFGPGTRLLVL.

Turning to this clonotype: The junction does not match germline at one end; this may be a read error. J is TRBJ1-2 and V is TRBV7-9; D unclear. The CDR3 consists of 13 residues. Germline V gene sequence: CDR1 SEHNR, CDR2 FQNEAQ (reference sequence). The CDR3 region has the DNA TGTGCCAGCGGCTTAGCTGTTAACTATGGCTACACCTTC. This gives the protein CASGLAVNYGYTF.

This chain links TRBV7-8 with TRBJ2-5, with TRBD2 matching 7 bases. Germline loops: CDR1 SGHVS, CDR2 FQNEAQ. J was trimmed by 5 bases and V by 5 bases; bases with no gene match: 8. The CDR3 is 14 residues long. The CDR3 sequence is CASSVRGEKETQYF. CDR3 coding DNA: TGTGCCAGCAGCGTCCGGGGGGAGAAGGAGACCCAGTACTTC. The variable domain in full, completed from reference TRBV7-8 and TRBJ2-5, reads GAGVSQSPRYKVAKRGQDVALRCDPISGHVSLFWYQQALGQGPEFLTYFQNEAQLDKSGLPSDRFFAERPEGSVSTLKIQRTQQEDSAVYLCASSVRGEKETQYFGPGTRLLVL.

About this clonotype itself: One junction end disagrees with the germline gene, perhaps due to a read error. The gene calls are TRBV11-1 and TRBJ2-2, with 7 bases lining up with TRBD1. Per the germline V gene, CDR1 is SGHAT and CDR2 is FQDESV (reference sequence). This CDR3 is built from 16 residues. CDR3 coding DNA: TGTGCCAGCAGCCCCAGGGACAGAGAGAAGACCGGGGAGTTGTTTTTT. Its protein product is CASSPRDREKTGELFF.

This clonotype has ten or more counts. This rearrangement joins TRBV5-1 to TRBJ2-5, with 7 bases that match TRBD1. The CDR3 sequence is 14 residues long. Germline lookup yields CDR1 SGHRS and CDR2 YFSETQ. V was pared by 4 bases and J by 0 bases, with 3 bases of the junction left unmatched. The CDR3 sequence is CASSPRGHQETQYF. The CDR3 region has the DNA TGCGCCAGCAGCCCGAGGGGGCACCAAGAGACCCAGTACTTC.

The chain recombines TRBV11-1 with TRBJ2-1, with 8 bases that match TRBD2. The CDR3 totals 18 residues. V gave up 1 base and J gave up 11 bases; unmatched junction bases: 19. Germline values: CDR1 SGHAT, CDR2 FQDESV (reference sequence). This CDR3 reads CASSLVPTGLAGVDKQFF. The DNA of the CDR3 is TGTGCCAGCAGCTTAGTCCCGACCGGACTAGCAGGAGTGGATAAGCAGTTCTTC.

This clonotype was found many times. The chain recombines TRBV11-2 with TRBJ2-2, with 7 bases that match TRBD1. Germline CDR1 is SGHAT and CDR2 is FQNNGV. This CDR3 is built from 17 residues. J gave up 4 bases and V 3 bases, and 11 bases lay outside the gene matches. CDR3 coding DNA: TGTGCCAGCAGCTTCGGCAGGGGGTTCGCGGTCACCGGGGAGCTGTTTTTT. As protein: CASSFGRGFAVTGELFF.

As for this clonotype: Given a much more abundant clone one base away, this may be a read error. The chain carries TRBV6-6 and TRBJ1-5; 9 bases are shared with TRBD1. The CDR3 has 17 amino acids. CDR1 is MNHNY, CDR2 SVGAGI, per germline (reference sequence). V was pared by 5 bases and J by 2 bases, with 10 bases of the junction left unmatched. Here the CDR3 reads CASSPGTGLGCNQPQHF. CDR3 in DNA: TGTGCCAGCAGTCCCGGGACAGGGTTGGGATGCAATCAGCCCCAGCATTTT.

In this sample, this clonotype turned up many times. The CDR3 sequence: CASSKTPGELFF. The CDR3 bases are TGTGCCAGCAGTAAGACACCCGGGGAGCTGTTTTTT. The J gene is TRBJ2-2, the V gene TRBV11-3, with D unclear. The CDR3 has 12 residues. CDR1 and CDR2 (germline): SGHNT, YENEEA. V lost 6 bases and J 6 bases, leaving 8 bases between the germline ends.

On this clonotype itself: A much bigger clone sits one base away, suggesting this may be a read error. This CDR3 reads CASSLRAAHNSPLHF. The CDR3 region has the DNA TGTGCCAGCAGTCTCCGGGCAGCCCATAATTCACCCCTCCACTTT. The rearrangement links TRBV6-5 to TRBJ1-6; D is uncertain. V lost 5 bases to trimming and J lost 5 bases, with 13 bases between them. CDR1 is MNHEY and CDR2 is SVGAGI in the germline V gene. CDR3 length: 15 residues.

The rearrangement joins TRBV4-1 to TRBJ2-2, with D unclear. There are 16 residues in the CDR3. The V gene lost 5 bases and the J gene lost 0 bases, with 13 bases spanning the gap. Germline lookup yields CDR1 MGHRA and CDR2 YSYEKL. The chain's CDR3 is CASSDQVVPNTGELFF. Written as DNA, the CDR3 is TGCGCCAGCAGCGATCAGGTGGTACCGAACACCGGGGAGCTGTTTTTT.

This clonotype has at least ten counts. V gene TRBV6-2 or TRBV6-3 combines with J gene TRBJ2-7; D is ambiguous. Germline CDR1 is MNHEY and CDR2 is SVGEGT. CDR3 length: 15 residues. Trimming removed 2 bases from V and 1 base from J, with 12 bases in between. CDR3: CASSYETSQSYEQYF. The CDR3, as DNA: TGTGCCAGCAGTTACGAGACCTCTCAATCCTACGAGCAGTACTTC.

As concerns this clonotype: At one boundary the junction diverges from the germline segment, which might be a read error. The rearrangement links TRBV11-2 to TRBJ1-2; 8 nucleotides agree with TRBD1. This CDR3 comprises 18 residues. Looked up from germline, CDR1 is SGHAT and CDR2 is FQNNGV. The CDR3 DNA follows: TGTGCCAGCAGCTTACAATCCCCAGGGGGCCGACTTAACTATGACTACATCTTC. It yields the protein CASSLQSPGGRLNYDYIF. The full variable domain, rest sourced from reference TRBV11-2 and TRBJ1-2, is EAGVAQSPRYKIIEKRQSVAFWCNPISGHATLYWYQQILGQGPKLLIQFQNNGVVDDSQLPKDRFSAERLKGVDSTLKIQPAKLEDSAVYLCASSLQSPGGRLNYDYIFGSGTRLTVV.

The sample holds one count of this clonotype. The chain is built from TRBV13 and TRBJ2-2; D not resolved. Trimming removed 2 bases from V and 6 bases from J, with 13 bases in between. CDR3 length: 15 amino acids. Germline V gives CDR1 PRHDT, CDR2 FYEKMQ (reference sequence). The CDR3 loop reads CASSLRVPNAGELFF. DNA of the CDR3: TGTGCCAGCAGCTTACGGGTTCCTAACGCCGGGGAGCTGTTTTTT.

Comments on this clonotype: The junction differs from germline at one of its ends, possibly a read error. The chain joins TRBV9 to TRBJ2-2, with D hard to call. This CDR3 has 14 residues. Germline lookup yields CDR1 SGDLS and CDR2 YYNGEE. The CDR3 here is CDSSVRQLSGELFF. CDR3 coding DNA: TGTGACAGCAGCGTAAGGCAGCTTTCCGGGGAGCTGTTTTTT.

Comment on this clonotype: At one end the junction does not follow the germline gene, possibly because of a read error. The CDR3 sequence: CAGSFREGGHNERFF. The CDR3 DNA follows: TGTGCCGGCAGCTTCCGGGAGGGGGGCCACAATGAGCGGTTCTTC. This chain links TRBV11-2 with TRBJ2-1, with 8 positions matching TRBD2. The CDR3 consists of 15 residues. Germline V CDR1 and CDR2: SGHAT, FQNNGV.

Comments on this clonotype: The junction differs from germline at one of its ends, possibly a read error. The chain carries TRBV7-9 and TRBJ1-5; a weak D match, TRBD1 (6 bases). Germline V gene data show CDR1 as SEHNR and CDR2 as FQNEAQ (reference sequence). The length of the CDR3 is 14 residues. CDR3 nucleotide sequence: TGTGTCAGCAGCCCTCCCGGGGGCAATCAGTCCCAGCATTTT. Amino acid sequence: CVSSPPGGNQSQHF.

As to this clonotype: At one end the junction does not follow the germline gene, possibly because of a read error. This chain joins TRBV5-6 and TRBJ2-1; D may be TRBD2 (6 bases). The CDR3 is made up of 16 amino acids. CDR1 SGHDT and CDR2 YYEEEE come from the germline V gene. CDR3 loop: CASRISAGISYNEQSF. CDR3 bases: TGTGCCAGCCGGATCTCGGCGGGGATCTCCTACAATGAGCAGTCCTTC. Based on the CDR3 plus reference TRBV5-6 and TRBJ2-1, the full variable domain is DAGVTQSPTHLIKTRGQQVTLRCSPKSGHDTVSWYQQALGQGPQFIFQYYEEEERQRGNFPDRFSGHQFPNYSSELNVNALLLGDSALYLCASRISAGISYNEQSFGPGTRLTVL.

Comments on this clonotype: One end of the junction is discordant with germline, which a read error may explain. The V call is TRBV29-1, the J call TRBJ2-3, with D tentatively TRBD2 (6 bases). CDR3 size: 14 residues. Germline V gene sequence: CDR1 SQVTM, CDR2 ANQGSEA. The CDR3 sequence is CSVGASGSTDTRYF. Here the CDR3 DNA reads TGCAGCGTTGGAGCTTCCGGGAGCACAGATACGCGGTATTTT.

This clonotype was recorded many times. V is TRBV5-6 and J is TRBJ2-1; D might be TRBD2 (7 bases). Germline V gives CDR1 SGHDT, CDR2 YYEEEE. The CDR3 is 16 residues long. V was cut by 2 bases and J by 0 bases, with 12 bases left in between. DNA for the CDR3: TGTGCCAGCAGCTTTTGGGCGGGGGCCTCCTACAATGAGCAGTTCTTC. The encoded protein is CASSFWAGASYNEQFF.

A word on this clonotype: A much larger clone is a single base away; this may be a read error. The J gene is TRBJ1-1, the V gene TRBV12-5; D not resolved. Germline values: CDR1 LGHNT, CDR2 FRNRAP. V was trimmed by 9 bases and J by 5 bases, leaving 13 bases between them. The CDR3 sequence is 12 residues long. CDR3: CASPLRRTEAFF. The CDR3 coding sequence is TGTGCTAGCCCGCTCAGGAGAACTGAAGCTTTCTTT.

The chain employs TRBV12-3 or TRBV12-4 and TRBJ1-1; D is unclear. CDR3 length: 14 residues. V was trimmed by 3 bases and J by 0 bases, leaving 8 bases between them. CDR3 sequence reads: CASSLVWLNTEAFF. Written as DNA, the CDR3 is TGTGCCAGCAGTTTGGTATGGCTGAACACTGAAGCTTTCTTT.

In the case of this clonotype: Likely a read error: the CDR3 ends without its conserved phenylalanine or tryptophan. The limits of the CDR3 on the DNA are not certain, so only TCRdb's listed CDR3 is given. The rearrangement uses TRBV11-2 and TRBJ2-2; the table's D call TRBD2 went unverified against the DNA. CDR1 SGHAT and CDR2 FQNNGV come from the germline V gene. The CDR3 is 12 residues long, ends included. CDR3 in amino acids: CASSSGPREVFI.